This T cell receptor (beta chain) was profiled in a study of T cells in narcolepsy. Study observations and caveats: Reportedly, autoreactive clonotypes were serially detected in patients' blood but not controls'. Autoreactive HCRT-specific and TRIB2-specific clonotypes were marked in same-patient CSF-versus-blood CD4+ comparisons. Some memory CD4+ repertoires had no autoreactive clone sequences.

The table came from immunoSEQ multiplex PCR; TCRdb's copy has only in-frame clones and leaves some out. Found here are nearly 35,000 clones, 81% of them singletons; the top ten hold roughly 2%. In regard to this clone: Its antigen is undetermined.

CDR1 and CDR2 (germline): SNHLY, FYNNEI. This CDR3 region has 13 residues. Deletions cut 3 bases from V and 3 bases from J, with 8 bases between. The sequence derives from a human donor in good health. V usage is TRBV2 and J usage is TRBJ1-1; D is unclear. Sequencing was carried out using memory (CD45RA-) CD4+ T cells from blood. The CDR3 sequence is CASSEYTDTEAFF. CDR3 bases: TGTGCCAGCAGTGAGTACACCGACACTGAAGCTTTCTTT. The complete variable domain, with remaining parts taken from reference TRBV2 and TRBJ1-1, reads EPEVTQTPSHQVTQMGQEVILRCVPISNHLYFYWYRQILGQKVEFLVSFYNNEISEKSEIFDDQFSVERPDGSNFTLKIRSTKLEDSAMYFCASSEYTDTEAFFGQGTRLTVV.